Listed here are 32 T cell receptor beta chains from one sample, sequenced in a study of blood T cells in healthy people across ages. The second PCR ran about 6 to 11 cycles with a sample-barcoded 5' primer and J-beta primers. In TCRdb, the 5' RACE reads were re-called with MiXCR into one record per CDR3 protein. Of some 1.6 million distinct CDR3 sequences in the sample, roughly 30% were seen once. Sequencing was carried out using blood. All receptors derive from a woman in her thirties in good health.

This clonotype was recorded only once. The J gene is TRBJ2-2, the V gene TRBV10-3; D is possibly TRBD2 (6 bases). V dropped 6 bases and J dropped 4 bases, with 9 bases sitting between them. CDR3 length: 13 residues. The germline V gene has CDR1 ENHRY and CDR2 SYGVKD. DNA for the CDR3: TGTGCCATCAGCGGGGGAGGCACCGGGGAGCTGTTTTTT. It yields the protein CAISGGGTGELFF.

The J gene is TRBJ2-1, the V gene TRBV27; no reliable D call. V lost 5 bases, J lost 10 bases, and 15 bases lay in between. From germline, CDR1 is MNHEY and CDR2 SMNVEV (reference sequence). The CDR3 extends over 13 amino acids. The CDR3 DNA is TGTGCCAGCAGTCTCCGTCCCCGCACAGAGCAGTTCTTC. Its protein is CASSLRPRTEQFF.

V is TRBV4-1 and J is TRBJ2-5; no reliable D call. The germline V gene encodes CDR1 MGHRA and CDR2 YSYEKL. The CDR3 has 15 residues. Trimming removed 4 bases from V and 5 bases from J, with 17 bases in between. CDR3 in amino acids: CASSPPGKGWETQYF. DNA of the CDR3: TGCGCCAGCAGCCCCCCTGGTAAGGGTTGGGAGACCCAGTACTTC.

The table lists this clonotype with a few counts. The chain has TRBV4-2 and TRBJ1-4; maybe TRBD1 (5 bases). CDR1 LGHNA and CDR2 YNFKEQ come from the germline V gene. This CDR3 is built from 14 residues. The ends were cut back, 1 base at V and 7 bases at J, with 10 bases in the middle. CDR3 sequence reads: CASSQGGDGEKLFF. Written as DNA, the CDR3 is TGTGCCAGCAGCCAAGGAGGGGATGGTGAAAAACTGTTTTTT.

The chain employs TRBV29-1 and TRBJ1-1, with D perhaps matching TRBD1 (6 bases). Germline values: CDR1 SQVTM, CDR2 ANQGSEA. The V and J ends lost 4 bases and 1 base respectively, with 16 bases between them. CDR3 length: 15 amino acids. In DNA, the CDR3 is TGCAGCGTTGGTTTTCCGGGACATCCGAACACTGAAGCTTTCTTT. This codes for CSVGFPGHPNTEAFF.

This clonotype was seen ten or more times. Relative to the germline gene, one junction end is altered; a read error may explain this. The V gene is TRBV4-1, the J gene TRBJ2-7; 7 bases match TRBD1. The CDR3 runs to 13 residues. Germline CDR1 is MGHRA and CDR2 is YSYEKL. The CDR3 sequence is CASSPRDSYEQYF. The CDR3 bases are TGTGCCAGCAGCCCCCGGGACAGCTACGAGCAGTACTTC.

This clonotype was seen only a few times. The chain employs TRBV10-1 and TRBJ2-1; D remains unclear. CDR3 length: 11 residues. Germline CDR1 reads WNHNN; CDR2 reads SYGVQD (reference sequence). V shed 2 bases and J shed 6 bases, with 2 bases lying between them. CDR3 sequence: CASSEANEQFF. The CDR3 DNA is TGCGCCAGCAGTGAGGCCAATGAGCAGTTCTTC.

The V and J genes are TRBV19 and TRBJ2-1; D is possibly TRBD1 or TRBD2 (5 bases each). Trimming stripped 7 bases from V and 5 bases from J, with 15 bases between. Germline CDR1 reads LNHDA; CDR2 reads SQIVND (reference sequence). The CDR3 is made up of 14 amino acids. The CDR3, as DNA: TGTGCCAGTACCAGGGCTAGAGGGGACAATGAGCAGTTCTTC. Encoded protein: CASTRARGDNEQFF.

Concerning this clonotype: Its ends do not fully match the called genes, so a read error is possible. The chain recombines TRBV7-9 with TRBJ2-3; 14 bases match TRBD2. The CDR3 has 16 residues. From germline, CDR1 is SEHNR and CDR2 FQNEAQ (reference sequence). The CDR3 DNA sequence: TGTGCCAGCAGCCTTGGACTAGCGGGAGGATCGGATACGCGGTATTTT. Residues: CASSLGLAGGSDTRYF.

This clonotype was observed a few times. This chain's CDR3 is CASTPLIGPGYGYTF. The DNA of the CDR3 is TGTGCCAGCACCCCTTTGATTGGGCCTGGGTATGGCTACACCTTC. The rearrangement joins TRBV27 to TRBJ1-2; D not certain. With 7 bases removed from V and 5 bases from J, the gap between germline ends came to 20 bases. The CDR3 sequence is 15 residues long. The germline V gene encodes CDR1 MNHEY and CDR2 SMNVEV (reference sequence).

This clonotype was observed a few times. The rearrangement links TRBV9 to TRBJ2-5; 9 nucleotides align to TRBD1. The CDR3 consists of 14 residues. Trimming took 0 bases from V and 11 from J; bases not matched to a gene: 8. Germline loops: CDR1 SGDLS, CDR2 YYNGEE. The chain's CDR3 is CASSVEGQGMEQYF. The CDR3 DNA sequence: TGTGCCAGCAGCGTAGAGGGACAGGGTATGGAGCAGTACTTC.

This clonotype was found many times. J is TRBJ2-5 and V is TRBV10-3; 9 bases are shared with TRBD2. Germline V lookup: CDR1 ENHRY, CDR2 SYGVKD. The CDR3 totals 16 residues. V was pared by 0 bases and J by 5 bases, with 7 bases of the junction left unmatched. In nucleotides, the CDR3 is TGTGCCATCAGTGAGTCGACTAGCGGTATGCGGGAGACCCAGTACTTC. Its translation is CAISESTSGMRETQYF.

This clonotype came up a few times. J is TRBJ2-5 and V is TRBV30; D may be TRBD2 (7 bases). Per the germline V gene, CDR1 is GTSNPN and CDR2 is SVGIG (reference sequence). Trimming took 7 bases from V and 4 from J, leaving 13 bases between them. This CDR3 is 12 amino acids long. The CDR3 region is CAYDGGRETQYF. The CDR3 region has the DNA TGTGCCTACGACGGGGGGCGAGAGACCCAGTACTTC.

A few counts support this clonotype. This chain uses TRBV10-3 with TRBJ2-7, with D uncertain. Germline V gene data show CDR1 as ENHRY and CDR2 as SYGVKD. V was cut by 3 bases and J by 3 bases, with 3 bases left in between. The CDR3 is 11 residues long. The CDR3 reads CAISEIYEQYF. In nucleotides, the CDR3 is TGTGCCATCAGTGAAATCTACGAGCAGTACTTC.

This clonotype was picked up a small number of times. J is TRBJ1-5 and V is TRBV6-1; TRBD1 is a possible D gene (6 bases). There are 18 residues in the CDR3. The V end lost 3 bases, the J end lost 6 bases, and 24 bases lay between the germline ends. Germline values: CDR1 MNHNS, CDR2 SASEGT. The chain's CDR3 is CASSERDRTTGGFQPQHF. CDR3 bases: TGTGCCAGCAGTGAGCGGGATAGGACGACAGGAGGTTTTCAGCCCCAGCATTTT.

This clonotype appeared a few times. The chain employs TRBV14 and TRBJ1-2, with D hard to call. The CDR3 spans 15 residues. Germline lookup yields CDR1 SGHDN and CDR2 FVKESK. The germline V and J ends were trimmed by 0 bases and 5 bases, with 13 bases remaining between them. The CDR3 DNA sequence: TGTGCCAGCAGCCAAGATCAGCGTCTTCGGTATGGCTACACCTTC. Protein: CASSQDQRLRYGYTF.

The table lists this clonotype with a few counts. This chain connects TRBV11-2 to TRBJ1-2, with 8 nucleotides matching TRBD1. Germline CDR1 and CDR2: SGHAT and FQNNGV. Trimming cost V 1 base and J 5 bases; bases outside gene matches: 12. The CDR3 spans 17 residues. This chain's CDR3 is CASSLVAGGAKGYGYTF. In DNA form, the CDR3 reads TGTGCCAGCAGCTTAGTTGCAGGGGGCGCGAAGGGATATGGCTACACCTTC.

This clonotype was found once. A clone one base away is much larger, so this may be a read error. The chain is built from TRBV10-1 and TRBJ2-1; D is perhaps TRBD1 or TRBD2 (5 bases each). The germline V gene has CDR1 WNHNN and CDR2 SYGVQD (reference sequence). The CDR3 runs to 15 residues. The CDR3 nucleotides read TGCGCCAGCGGTGAGCGAGGGACGGGCTACAATGAGCAGTTCTTC. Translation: CASGERGTGYNEQFF.

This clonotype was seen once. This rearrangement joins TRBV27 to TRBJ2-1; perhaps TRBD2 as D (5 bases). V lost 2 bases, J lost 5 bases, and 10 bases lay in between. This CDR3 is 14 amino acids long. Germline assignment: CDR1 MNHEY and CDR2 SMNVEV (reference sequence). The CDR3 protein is CASSLARAHNEQFF. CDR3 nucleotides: TGTGCCAGCAGTTTAGCGCGGGCCCACAATGAGCAGTTCTTC.

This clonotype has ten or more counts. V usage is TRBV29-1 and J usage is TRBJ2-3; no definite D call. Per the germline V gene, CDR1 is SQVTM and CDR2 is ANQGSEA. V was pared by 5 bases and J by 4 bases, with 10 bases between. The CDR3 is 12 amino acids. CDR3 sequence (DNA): TGCAGCGTTTGGAGACGCTCAGATACGCAGTATTTT. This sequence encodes CSVWRRSDTQYF.

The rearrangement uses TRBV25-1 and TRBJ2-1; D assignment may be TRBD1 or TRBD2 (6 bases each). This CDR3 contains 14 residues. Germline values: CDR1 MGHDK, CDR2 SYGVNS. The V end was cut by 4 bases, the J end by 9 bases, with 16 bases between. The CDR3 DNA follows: TGTGCCAGCAGTGGGACCGGGGGCTATGGTGAGCAGTTCTTC. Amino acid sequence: CASSGTGGYGEQFF.

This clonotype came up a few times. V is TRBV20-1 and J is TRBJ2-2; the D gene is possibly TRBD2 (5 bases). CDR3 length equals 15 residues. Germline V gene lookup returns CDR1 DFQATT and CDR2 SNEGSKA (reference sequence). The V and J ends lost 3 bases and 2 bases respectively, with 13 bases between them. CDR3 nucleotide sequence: TGCAGTGCTAGTAGAGGGTACACTAACACCGGGGAGCTGTTTTTT. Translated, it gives CSASRGYTNTGELFF.

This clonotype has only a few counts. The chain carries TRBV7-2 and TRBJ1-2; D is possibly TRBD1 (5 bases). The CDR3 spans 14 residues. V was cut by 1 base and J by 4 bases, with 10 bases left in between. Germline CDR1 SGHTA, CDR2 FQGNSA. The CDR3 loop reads CASSLETASYGYTF. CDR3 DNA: TGTGCCAGCAGCTTAGAGACAGCCAGCTATGGCTACACCTTC.

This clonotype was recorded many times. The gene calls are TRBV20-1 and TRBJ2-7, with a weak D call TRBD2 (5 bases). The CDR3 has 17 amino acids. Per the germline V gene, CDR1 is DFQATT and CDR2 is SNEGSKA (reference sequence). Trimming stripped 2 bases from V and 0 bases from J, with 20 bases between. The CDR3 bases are TGCAGTGCTAGACCAGCCGAGGGCGCCACAGCCTCCTACGAGCAGTACTTC. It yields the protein CSARPAEGATASYEQYF.

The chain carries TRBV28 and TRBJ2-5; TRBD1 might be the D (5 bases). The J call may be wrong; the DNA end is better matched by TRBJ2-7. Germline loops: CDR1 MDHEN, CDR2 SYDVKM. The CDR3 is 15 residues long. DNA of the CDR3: TGTGCCAGCAGTTCCCTTCAAACCAGGGCCCACGAGCAGTACTTC. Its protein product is CASSSLQTRAHEQYF.

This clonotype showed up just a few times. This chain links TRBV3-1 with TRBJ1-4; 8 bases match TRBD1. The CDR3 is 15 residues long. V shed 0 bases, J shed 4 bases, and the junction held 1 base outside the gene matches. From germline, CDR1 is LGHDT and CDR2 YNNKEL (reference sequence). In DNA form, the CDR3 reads TGTGCCAGCAGCCAAGACGACAGGGGTAATGAAAAACTGTTTTTT. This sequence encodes CASSQDDRGNEKLFF.

The CDR3 protein is CASSYLTGESDTQYF. CDR3 in DNA: TGTGCCAGCAGTTACTTGACAGGGGAATCAGATACGCAGTATTTT. This rearrangement joins TRBV6-5 to TRBJ2-3; 8 bases fit TRBD1. With 1 base clipped from V and 4 bases from J, the junction kept 4 bases outside the gene matches. Germline CDR1 MNHEY, CDR2 SVGAGI. The CDR3 covers 15 residues.

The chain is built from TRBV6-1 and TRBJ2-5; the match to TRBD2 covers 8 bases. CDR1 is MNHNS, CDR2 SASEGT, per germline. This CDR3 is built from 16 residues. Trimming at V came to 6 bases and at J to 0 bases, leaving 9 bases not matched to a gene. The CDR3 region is CASRAGLALYQETQYF. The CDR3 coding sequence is TGTGCCAGCAGGGCCGGACTAGCCTTGTACCAAGAGACCCAGTACTTC.

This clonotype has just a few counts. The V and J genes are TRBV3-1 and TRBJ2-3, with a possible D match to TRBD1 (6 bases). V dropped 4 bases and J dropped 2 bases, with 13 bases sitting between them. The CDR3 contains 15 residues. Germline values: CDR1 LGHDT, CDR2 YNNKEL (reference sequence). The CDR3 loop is CASSRTEANTDTQYF. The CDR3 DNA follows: TGTGCCAGCAGCCGGACAGAAGCCAACACAGATACGCAGTATTTT.

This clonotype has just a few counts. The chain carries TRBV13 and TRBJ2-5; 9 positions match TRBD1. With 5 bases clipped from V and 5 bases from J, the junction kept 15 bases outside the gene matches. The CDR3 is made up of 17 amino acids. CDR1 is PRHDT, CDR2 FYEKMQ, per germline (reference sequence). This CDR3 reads CASSLRLGQGRLETQYF. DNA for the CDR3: TGTGCCAGCAGCCTACGCCTGGGACAGGGAAGGTTGGAGACCCAGTACTTC.

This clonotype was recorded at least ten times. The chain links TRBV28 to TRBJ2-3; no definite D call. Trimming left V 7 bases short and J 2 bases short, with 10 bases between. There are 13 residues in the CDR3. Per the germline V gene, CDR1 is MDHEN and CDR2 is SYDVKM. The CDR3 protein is CASTAAITDTQYF. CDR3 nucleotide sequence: TGTGCCAGCACCGCGGCAATCACAGATACGCAGTATTTT.

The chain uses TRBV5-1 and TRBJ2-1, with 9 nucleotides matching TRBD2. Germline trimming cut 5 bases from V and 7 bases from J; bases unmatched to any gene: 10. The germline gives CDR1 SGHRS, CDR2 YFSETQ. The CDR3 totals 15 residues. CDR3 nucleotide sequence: TGCGCCAGCAGTGCCGATAGCGGGAGTAAGAATGAGCAGTTCTTC. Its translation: CASSADSGSKNEQFF.